This T cell receptor (beta chain) is drawn from a study of blood T cell repertoires in COVID-19. Study details: PBMCs, B-cell-depleted T cells, or T cells provided the cDNA or gDNA that made up the material.

Authors' data handling: Cell counts per sample came from amplifying reference gene primers. Repertoires were generated with immunoSEQ multiplex PCR, while TCRdb's copy carries only in-frame clones and drops some. Clonal size and the V and J genes are those of that table, whereas D and trimming came from the DNA. The sample shows around 200,000 clones, roughly 85% of them seen only once. The CDR3 contains 13 residues. The junction had 5 bases not matched to a gene; V was cut back by 8 bases and J by 6 bases. Germline V gene lookup returns CDR1 MNHEY and CDR2 SVGAGI. Clinical history reported by participants formed the basis on which cohorts were assigned. Two consecutive negative NP/OP PCR tests, clearance, or resolved symptoms defined Cohort 3 recovery.

The source material was PBMCs or T cells enriched from blood (not recorded which). The TCR was taken from a man between 40 and 49 years old who had recovered from COVID-19. This chain connects TRBV6-5 to TRBJ2-1; 9 nucleotides agree with TRBD1. As DNA, the CDR3 is TGTGCCAGCGAAGGGACAGGGATCAATGAGCAGTTCTTC. Its translation is CASEGTGINEQFF.